This entry lists 10 T cell receptor beta chains sequenced from one sample in a study of T cells after yellow fever vaccination. A single record per CDR3 protein comes from TCRdb applying MiXCR to the 5' RACE reads. The table lists fewer than 90,000 distinct CDR3 sequences, approximately 7% of them singletons, with 30% to 45% in the top ten. Specimen: CD8+ T cells sorted from PBMCs, collected less than 6 days after the first yellow fever vaccination. These receptors all come from a man aged 18 to 29 who received the YFV17D yellow fever vaccine.

This clonotype was counted many times. The rearrangement uses TRBV6-2 or TRBV6-3 and TRBJ1-2, with D maybe TRBD1 (6 bases). The V end was cut by 6 bases, the J end by 2 bases, with 10 bases between. CDR3 size: 13 residues. Germline assignment: CDR1 MNHEY and CDR2 SVGEGT. CDR3 protein: CASSYRANYGYTF. The CDR3 bases are TGTGCCAGCAGCTACAGGGCCAACTATGGCTACACCTTC.

J is TRBJ2-4 and V is TRBV6-2 or TRBV6-3; 10 positions match TRBD1. The trim removed 9 bases at V and 5 bases at J, leaving 4 bases unmatched. Looked up from germline, CDR1 is MNHEY and CDR2 is SVGEGT. This CDR3 region has 13 residues. The CDR3 nucleotides are TGTGCCAGTTTGACAGGGGGCCAAAACATTCAGTACTTC. This encodes CASLTGGQNIQYF.

There are many counts of this clonotype. The CDR3 reads CASSSPLSGGFDNEQFF. As DNA, the CDR3 is TGTGCCAGCAGCTCCCCTCTGAGCGGGGGATTCGACAATGAGCAGTTCTTC. This chain links TRBV11-2 with TRBJ2-1, with 8 bases lining up with TRBD2. J gave up 5 bases and V 4 bases, and 13 bases lay outside the gene matches. Germline CDR1 reads SGHAT; CDR2 reads FQNNGV. This CDR3 has 17 amino acids.

This clonotype has a count of ten or more. V is TRBV4-2 and J is TRBJ2-7; 8 bases map to TRBD2. The germline V gene encodes CDR1 LGHNA and CDR2 YNFKEQ. The CDR3 loop spans 16 amino acids. After removal of 0 bases from V and 1 base from J, the junction contained 5 bases not matched to a gene. The CDR3 here is CASSQEPAGESYEQYF. DNA of the CDR3: TGTGCCAGCAGCCAAGAACCAGCGGGGGAATCCTACGAGCAGTACTTC.

The sample holds a few counts of this clonotype. The chain combines TRBV4-2 with TRBJ2-1; TRBD1 matches 11 bases. V lost 3 bases and J lost 9; bases outside the gene matches: 10. This CDR3 is 16 amino acids long. The V gene's germline CDR1 is LGHNA and CDR2 YNFKEQ. CDR3 region: CASSHPGTGGGGEQFF. CDR3 nucleotides: TGTGCCAGCAGCCATCCCGGGACAGGGGGTGGCGGTGAGCAGTTCTTC.

Ten or more counts support this clonotype. The V gene is TRBV4-1, the J gene TRBJ1-4; 7 nucleotides line up with TRBD1. Germline CDR1 is MGHRA and CDR2 is YSYEKL. Germline trimming cut 1 base from V and 5 bases from J; bases unmatched to any gene: 7. The CDR3 has 16 amino acids. The CDR3 sequence is CASSQVGGGPNEKLFF. The CDR3 nucleotides read TGCGCCAGCAGCCAAGTAGGAGGGGGCCCGAATGAAAAACTGTTTTTT.

This clonotype was counted a few times. This sequence joins TRBV15 and TRBJ2-5; TRBD2 matches 7 bases. The V segment lost 0 bases and the J segment 2 bases; nucleotides outside the gene matches: 6. The CDR3 is 16 amino acids. The germline gives CDR1 LNHNV, CDR2 YYDKDF (reference sequence). The CDR3 DNA reads TGTGCCACCAGCAGAGACCCGGGGGGAGTACAAGAGACCCAGTACTTC. As protein: CATSRDPGGVQETQYF.

CDR3 in DNA: TGTGCCAGCAGAGGGGACAGCACAGATACGCAGTATTTT. Its protein is CASRGDSTDTQYF. V usage is TRBV2 and J usage is TRBJ2-3; D might be TRBD1 or TRBD2, each matching 5 bases. V was shortened by 6 bases and J by 0 bases, with 7 bases between the two germline ends. The length of the CDR3 is 13 residues. CDR1 is SNHLY, CDR2 FYNNEI, per germline.

There are a few counts of this clonotype. The V gene is TRBV6-2 or TRBV6-3, the J gene TRBJ1-5; D unclear. Germline assignment: CDR1 MNHEY and CDR2 SVGEGT. The CDR3 sequence is 17 residues long. Trimming shortened V by 0 bases and J by 0 bases, and 12 bases separated the two germline ends. CDR3 sequence reads: CASSYSSMDYSNQPQHF. CDR3 DNA sequence: TGTGCCAGCAGTTACTCATCGATGGATTATAGCAATCAGCCCCAGCATTTT.

The J gene is TRBJ2-6, the V gene TRBV4-1; D gene uncertain. V lost 2 bases, J lost 2 bases, and 10 bases lay in between. Per germline, CDR1 MGHRA and CDR2 YSYEKL. The CDR3 sequence is 16 residues long. CDR3 DNA: TGCGCCAGCAGCCAAATAGACAACCCTGGGGCCAACGTCCTGACTTTC. Translating it yields CASSQIDNPGANVLTF.